These 29 T cell receptor beta chains share one sample of origin, sequenced in a study of identical twins. One entry per CDR3 protein, called by TCRdb with MiXCR from the 5' RACE reads. Among 1.5 million to 2 million distinct CDR3 sequences, about 31% were seen once, and the ten largest hold under 0.35%. The specimen was cord blood. Receptors originate from a newborn girl in good health.

The V and J genes are TRBV5-1 and TRBJ2-7; D might be TRBD1 (6 bases). The CDR3 totals 13 residues. The germline V gene encodes CDR1 SGHRS and CDR2 YFSETQ. Deletions cut 4 bases from V and 5 bases from J, with 13 bases between. CDR3 protein: CASSLGHRDEQYF. CDR3 coding DNA: TGCGCCAGCAGCCTAGGCCACAGGGACGAGCAGTACTTC.

The chain joins TRBV5-1 to TRBJ2-7; no definite D call. Germline V gives CDR1 SGHRS, CDR2 YFSETQ. The CDR3 length is 15 residues. V was pared by 0 bases and J by 6 bases, with 16 bases between. CDR3 coding DNA: TGCGCCAGCAGCTTGGCCAGTCTAGAGGCGCGCGAGCAGTACTTC. Protein sequence: CASSLASLEAREQYF.

V usage is TRBV2 and J usage is TRBJ1-2; a weak D match, TRBD1 (6 bases). CDR1 and CDR2 (germline): SNHLY, FYNNEI. The CDR3 sequence is 13 residues long. Deletions cut 4 bases from V and 3 bases from J, with 9 bases between. The CDR3 reads CASSGNRDYGYTF. Here the CDR3 DNA reads TGTGCCAGCAGTGGGAACAGGGACTATGGCTACACCTTC.

This sequence joins TRBV11-2 and TRBJ2-2; no reliable D call. CDR3 size: 14 residues. The V end was cut by 0 bases, the J end by 7 bases, with 9 bases between. Germline CDR1 reads SGHAT; CDR2 reads FQNNGV. The CDR3 sequence is CASSLEGLGGELFF. The CDR3 DNA is TGTGCCAGCAGCTTAGAAGGGCTGGGCGGGGAGCTGTTTTTT.

Only a few counts were recorded for this clonotype. The chain employs TRBV25-1 and TRBJ1-2; D is perhaps TRBD1 (6 bases). V was pared by 1 base and J by 7 bases, with 13 bases between. Germline CDR1 MGHDK, CDR2 SYGVNS. The CDR3 is 14 residues long. The CDR3, as DNA: TGTGCCAGCAGTGAATGGGGCAGGGGCGGTGGCTACACCTTC. This translates into CASSEWGRGGGYTF.

The V call is TRBV3-1, the J call TRBJ2-1; 13 bases are shared with TRBD2. The V and J ends lost 2 bases and 1 base, in that order; junction bases with no gene match: 14. Germline loops: CDR1 LGHDT, CDR2 YNNKEL (reference sequence). CDR3 size: 21 residues. This CDR3 is CASSQPLAGLAGFGSYNEQFF. As DNA, the CDR3 is TGTGCCAGCAGCCAACCTTTGGCGGGACTAGCGGGGTTCGGTTCCTACAATGAGCAGTTCTTC.

J is TRBJ1-5 and V is TRBV5-1; D ambiguous. Germline V gives CDR1 SGHRS, CDR2 YFSETQ. Trimming took 1 base from V and 4 from J, leaving 12 bases between them. The length of the CDR3 is 15 residues. The CDR3 reads CASSLNGHPNQPQHF. Here the CDR3 DNA reads TGCGCCAGCAGCTTGAACGGCCATCCTAATCAGCCCCAGCATTTT.

There are many counts of this clonotype. The chain combines TRBV6-1 with TRBJ2-3, with TRBD2 identical over 8 bases. The V segment lost 3 bases and the J segment 1 base; nucleotides outside the gene matches: 0. In germline, CDR1 is MNHNS, CDR2 SASEGT. This CDR3 has 14 amino acids. The CDR3 region has the DNA TGTGCCAGCAGTGAGCGGGGGGGCACAGATACGCAGTATTTT. Protein: CASSERGGTDTQYF.

This clonotype was observed at least ten times. The chain links TRBV6-6 to TRBJ1-2; 8 nucleotides align to TRBD1. The trim removed 5 bases at V and 1 base at J, leaving 6 bases unmatched. The CDR3 extends over 15 amino acids. The V gene's germline CDR1 is MNHNY and CDR2 SVGAGI (reference sequence). The CDR3 DNA follows: TGTGCCAGCAGTCCCGGGACAGGCCTTAACTATGGCTACACCTTC. The encoded protein is CASSPGTGLNYGYTF.

This clonotype showed up just a few times. The chain uses TRBV4-2 and TRBJ2-1, with 12 bases lining up with TRBD2. Germline V gene sequence: CDR1 LGHNA, CDR2 YNFKEQ. The junction had 10 bases not matched to a gene; V was cut back by 0 bases and J by 10 bases. The CDR3 length is 17 residues. The CDR3 coding sequence is TGTGCCAGCAGCCAAGAAGGGACCCGACTAGCGGGAGAAGAGCAGTTCTTC. Protein sequence: CASSQEGTRLAGEEQFF.

The chain has TRBV5-5 and TRBJ1-6; D is possibly TRBD1 (6 bases). V was pared by 0 bases and J by 9 bases, with 13 bases between. This CDR3 has 15 residues. CDR1 SGHKS and CDR2 YYEKEE come from the germline V gene (reference sequence). In DNA, the CDR3 is TGTGCCAGCAGCTTGGACCAGGGGAAAGGTTCACCCCTCCACTTT. Protein product: CASSLDQGKGSPLHF.

This clonotype was recorded a few times. The rearrangement links TRBV2 to TRBJ2-3; 12 bases map to TRBD2. This CDR3 is 15 amino acids long. Germline CDR1 and CDR2: SNHLY and FYNNEI. After removal of 5 bases from V and 4 bases from J, the junction contained 4 bases not matched to a gene. Here the CDR3 reads CASSRTSGDADTQYF. CDR3 DNA: TGTGCCAGCAGTCGGACTAGCGGGGACGCAGATACGCAGTATTTT.

This clonotype was observed a handful of times. The J gene is TRBJ2-7, the V gene TRBV6-5; no reliable D call. Germline CDR1 reads MNHEY; CDR2 reads SVGAGI. This CDR3 is built from 15 residues. The ends were cut back, 4 bases at V and 2 bases at J, with 15 bases in the middle. CDR3 nucleotides: TGTGCCAGCAGTTCCGCCCACGGACCAGCCTACGAGCAGTACTTC. This gives the protein CASSSAHGPAYEQYF.

Comments on this clonotype: A much bigger clone sits one base away, suggesting this may be a read error. The chain links TRBV12-3 or TRBV12-4 to TRBJ2-3; a possible D gene is TRBD2 (6 bases). This CDR3 comprises 16 residues. CDR3 nucleotides: TGTGCCAGCAGTCCGAAGGGACTGGGATACACAGGTACGCAGTATTTT. It specifies CASSPKGLGYTGTQYF.

The CDR3 here is CASRVTEKLFF. The CDR3 DNA reads as TGTGCCAGCAGGGTGACAGAAAAACTGTTTTTT. This sequence joins TRBV6-1 and TRBJ1-4, with unresolved D. The germline V and J ends were trimmed by 6 bases and 8 bases, with 7 bases remaining between them. The CDR3 length is 11 residues. Germline V lookup: CDR1 MNHNS, CDR2 SASEGT.

The rearrangement links TRBV20-1 to TRBJ2-5; 9 bases line up with TRBD2. V dropped 5 bases and J dropped 11; count of bases not matched to a gene: 21. CDR1 is DFQATT and CDR2 is SNEGSKA in the germline V gene (reference sequence). The CDR3 runs to 16 residues. CDR3 nucleotides: TGCAGTGCTGAACCACCGGGACTAGCACCTCCTAATGAGCAGTACTTC. Its protein is CSAEPPGLAPPNEQYF.

The chain joins TRBV20-1 to TRBJ1-6, with TRBD1 matching over 9 bases. This CDR3 contains 16 residues. CDR1 and CDR2 (germline): DFQATT, SNEGSKA (reference sequence). With V trimmed by 5 bases and J by 0 bases, 5 bases remained unmatched. CDR3 in amino acids: CSASGQGSSYNSPLHF. CDR3 coding DNA: TGCAGTGCTTCCGGACAGGGGAGCTCCTATAATTCACCCCTCCACTTT.

J is TRBJ1-2 and V is TRBV4-2; 8 nucleotides agree with TRBD1. J gave up 10 bases and V 3 bases, and 10 bases lay outside the gene matches. Germline V gives CDR1 LGHNA, CDR2 YNFKEQ. The CDR3 runs to 14 residues. The CDR3 bases are TGTGCCAGCAGCCACGACCTAGGACAGGGAGACTACACCTTC. Amino acid sequence: CASSHDLGQGDYTF.

This clonotype was picked up many times. Given a much more abundant clone one base away, this may be a read error. The chain carries TRBV21-1 and TRBJ2-3. TRBV21-1 is described as a pseudogene. The CDR3 is made up of 14 amino acids. CDR3 coding DNA: TGTGCCAGCAGCAAAGGGACTAGCACAGATACGCAGTATTTT. Its translation: CASSKGTSTDTQYF.

The chain is built from TRBV7-9 and TRBJ2-5; D may be TRBD2 (5 bases). The CDR3 is 14 residues long. Germline V lookup: CDR1 SEHNR, CDR2 FQNEAQ (reference sequence). The ends were cut back, 1 base at V and 11 bases at J, with 17 bases in the middle. The CDR3 nucleotides are TGTGCCAGCAGCTTAGTGGCCCTAGCCAATGAGCAGTACTTC. Encoded protein: CASSLVALANEQYF.

The rearrangement links TRBV5-1 to TRBJ1-1, with 9 bases aligning to TRBD1. V lost 0 bases, J lost 3 bases, and 3 bases stayed unmatched. The CDR3 has 15 residues. CDR1 and CDR2 from the germline V gene are SGHRS and YFSETQ. The CDR3 spells CASSLAGDRDTEAFF. The CDR3 bases are TGCGCCAGCAGCTTGGCGGGGGACAGGGACACTGAAGCTTTCTTT.

This clonotype was detected only a few times. The chain is built from TRBV10-3 and TRBJ2-7; 10 bases are shared with TRBD1. Germline CDR1 reads ENHRY; CDR2 reads SYGVKD. This CDR3 is built from 15 residues. V was pared by 3 bases and J by 4 bases, with 6 bases of the junction left unmatched. DNA of the CDR3: TGTGCCATCAGTGATGACAGGGGGCTATTTTACGAGCAGTACTTC. Translating it yields CAISDDRGLFYEQYF.

The chain employs TRBV12-3 or TRBV12-4 and TRBJ2-5; TRBD2 matches 7 bases. This CDR3 has 16 residues. Losses at the gene ends were 5 bases for V and 5 bases for J; bases not matched to a gene: 14. The CDR3 is CASSVLLGGRLETQYF. Here the CDR3 DNA reads TGTGCCAGCAGTGTCCTTTTGGGCGGGAGATTGGAGACCCAGTACTTC.

This clonotype was observed a few times. The chain uses TRBV4-1 and TRBJ1-2, with 7 bases lining up with TRBD1. CDR1 is MGHRA and CDR2 is YSYEKL in the germline V gene. The V segment lost 4 bases and the J segment 8 bases; nucleotides outside the gene matches: 13. The CDR3 consists of 15 residues. The CDR3 nucleotides are TGCGCCAGCAGCCGTCGACAGGGTGTGACTTACGGCTACACCTTC. As protein: CASSRRQGVTYGYTF.

This clonotype has only a few counts. The chain uses TRBV7-2 and TRBJ2-7; 8 positions match TRBD2. Germline V gene data show CDR1 as SGHTA and CDR2 as FQGNSA. J lost 0 bases, V lost 3 bases, and 7 bases had no gene match. The CDR3 sequence is 16 residues long. The CDR3 is CASSLLTSVYSYEQYF. The CDR3, as DNA: TGTGCCAGCAGCTTGTTGACTAGCGTCTACTCCTACGAGCAGTACTTC.

This clonotype was observed a single time. The chain uses TRBV5-1 and TRBJ2-3; possible D gene TRBD2, 5 bases. CDR1 is SGHRS, CDR2 YFSETQ, per germline. V was trimmed by 2 bases and J by 5 bases, leaving 12 bases between them. The CDR3 runs to 14 residues. CDR3 amino acids: CASSFEGRQDTQYF. For the CDR3, the DNA is TGCGCCAGCAGCTTCGAGGGAAGGCAAGATACGCAGTATTTT.

In its sample, this clonotype was seen many times. V and J are TRBV3-1 and TRBJ2-3; no firm D call. The CDR3 is 12 residues long. CDR1 and CDR2 (germline): LGHDT, YNNKEL (reference sequence). Deletions cut 3 bases from V and 5 bases from J, with 6 bases between. Here the CDR3 DNA reads TGTGCCAGCAGCCACTCGAGAGATACGCAGTATTTT. Translation gives CASSHSRDTQYF.

The sample holds many counts of this clonotype. The chain employs TRBV5-1 and TRBJ2-3; D not resolved. CDR1 is SGHRS, CDR2 YFSETQ, per germline. This CDR3 contains 15 residues. Trimming took 4 bases from V and 2 from J, leaving 14 bases between them. Here the CDR3 reads CASSPPGRITDTQYF. The CDR3 nucleotides read TGCGCCAGCAGCCCCCCCGGACGGATCACAGATACGCAGTATTTT.

This clonotype appeared once. The V and J genes are TRBV20-1 and TRBJ2-2; TRBD2 agrees at 10 bases. CDR1 and CDR2 (germline): DFQATT, SNEGSKA (reference sequence). The V gene end was trimmed by 3 bases and the J gene end by 7 bases; junction bases not matched to a gene: 5. The CDR3 extends over 14 amino acids. The chain's CDR3 is CSARFSGRVGELFF. The CDR3 DNA sequence: TGCAGTGCTAGGTTCAGCGGGAGGGTCGGGGAGCTGTTTTTT.